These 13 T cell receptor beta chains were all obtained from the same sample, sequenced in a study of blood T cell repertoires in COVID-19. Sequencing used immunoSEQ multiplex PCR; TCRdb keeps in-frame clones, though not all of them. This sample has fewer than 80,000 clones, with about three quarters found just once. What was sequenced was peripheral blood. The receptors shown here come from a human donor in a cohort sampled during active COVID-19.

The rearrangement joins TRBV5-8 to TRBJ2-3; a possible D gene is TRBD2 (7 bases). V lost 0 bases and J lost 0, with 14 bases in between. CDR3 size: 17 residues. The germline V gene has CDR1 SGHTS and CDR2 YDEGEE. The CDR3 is CASSLGGGVSSTDTQYF. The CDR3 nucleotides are TGTGCCAGCAGCTTGGGCGGGGGCGTCTCTAGCACAGATACGCAGTATTTT.

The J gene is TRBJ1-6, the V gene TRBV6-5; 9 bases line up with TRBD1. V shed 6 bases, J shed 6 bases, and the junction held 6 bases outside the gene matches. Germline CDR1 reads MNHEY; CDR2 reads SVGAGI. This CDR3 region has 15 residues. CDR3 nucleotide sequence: TGTGCCAGCAGCCTAACAGGGGGCTCTAATTCACCCCTCCACTTT. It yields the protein CASSLTGGSNSPLHF.

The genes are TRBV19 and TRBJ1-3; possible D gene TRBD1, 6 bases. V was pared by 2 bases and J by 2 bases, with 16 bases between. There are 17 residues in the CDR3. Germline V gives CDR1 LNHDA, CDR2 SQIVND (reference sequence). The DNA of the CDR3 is TGTGCCAGTAGTATAATCGGGCAGGGGATACCTGGAAACACCATATATTTT. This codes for CASSIIGQGIPGNTIYF. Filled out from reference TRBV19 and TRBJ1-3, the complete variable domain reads DGGITQSPKYLFRKEGQNVTLSCEQNLNHDAMYWYRQDPGQGLRLIYYSQIVNDFQKGDIAEGYSVSREKKESFPLTVTSAQKNPTAFYLCASSIIGQGIPGNTIYFGEGSWLTVV.

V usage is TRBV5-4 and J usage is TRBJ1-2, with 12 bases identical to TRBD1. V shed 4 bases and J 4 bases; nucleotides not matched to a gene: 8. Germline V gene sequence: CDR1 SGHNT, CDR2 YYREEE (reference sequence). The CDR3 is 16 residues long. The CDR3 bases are TGTGCCAGCAGCACCGGGACAGGGGGCGCCGGCTATGGCTACACCTTC. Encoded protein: CASSTGTGGAGYGYTF.

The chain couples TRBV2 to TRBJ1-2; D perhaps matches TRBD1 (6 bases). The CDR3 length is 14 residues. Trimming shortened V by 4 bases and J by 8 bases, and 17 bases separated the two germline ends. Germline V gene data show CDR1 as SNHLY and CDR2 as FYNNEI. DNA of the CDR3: TGTGCCAGCAGTGTTGTTCCGGGCAGGGGCGGCTACACCTTC. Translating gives CASSVVPGRGGYTF. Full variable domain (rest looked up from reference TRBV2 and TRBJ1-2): EPEVTQTPSHQVTQMGQEVILRCVPISNHLYFYWYRQILGQKVEFLVSFYNNEISEKSEIFDDQFSVERPDGSNFTLKIRSTKLEDSAMYFCASSVVPGRGGYTFGSGTRLTVV.

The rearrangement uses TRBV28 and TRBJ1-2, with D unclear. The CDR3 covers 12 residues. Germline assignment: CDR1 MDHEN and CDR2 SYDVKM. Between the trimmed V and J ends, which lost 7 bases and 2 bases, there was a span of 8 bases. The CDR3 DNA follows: TGTGCCAGCAACGTCAGGAACTATGGCTACACCTTC. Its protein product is CASNVRNYGYTF.

The CDR3 coding sequence is TGTGCCAGCAGCTTGGGGACTAGACGAGAGACCCAGTACTTC. Amino acids: CASSLGTRRETQYF. The V call is TRBV5-6, the J call TRBJ2-5, with 7 bases identical to TRBD2. Trimming cost V 0 bases and J 4 bases; bases outside gene matches: 3. The CDR3 consists of 14 residues. Per the germline V gene, CDR1 is SGHDT and CDR2 is YYEEEE.

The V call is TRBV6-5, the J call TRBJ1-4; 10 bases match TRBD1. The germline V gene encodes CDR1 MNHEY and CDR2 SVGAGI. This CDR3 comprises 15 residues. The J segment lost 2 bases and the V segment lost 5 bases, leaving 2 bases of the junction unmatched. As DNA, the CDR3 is TGTGCCAGCAGTAAGACAGGGGGCACTAATGAAAAACTGTTTTTT. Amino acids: CASSKTGGTNEKLFF.

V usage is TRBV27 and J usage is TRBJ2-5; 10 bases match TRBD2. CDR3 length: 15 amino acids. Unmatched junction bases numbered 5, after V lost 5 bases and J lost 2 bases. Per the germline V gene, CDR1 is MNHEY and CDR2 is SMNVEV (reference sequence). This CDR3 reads CASSTLAGVQETQYF. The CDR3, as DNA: TGTGCCAGCAGTACCCTAGCGGGGGTACAAGAGACCCAGTACTTC.

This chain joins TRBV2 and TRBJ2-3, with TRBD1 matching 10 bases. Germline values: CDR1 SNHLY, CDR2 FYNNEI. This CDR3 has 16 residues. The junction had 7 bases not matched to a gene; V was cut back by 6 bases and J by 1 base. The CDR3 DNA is TGTGCCAGCAGGGGACAGGGGATGATCCGCACAGATACGCAGTATTTT. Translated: CASRGQGMIRTDTQYF.

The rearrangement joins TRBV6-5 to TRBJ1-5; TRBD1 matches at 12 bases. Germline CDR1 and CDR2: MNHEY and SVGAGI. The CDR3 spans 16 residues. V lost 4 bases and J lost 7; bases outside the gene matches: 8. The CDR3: CASSSQGQGAGQPQHF. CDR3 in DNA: TGTGCCAGCAGTTCCCAGGGACAGGGGGCTGGGCAGCCCCAGCATTTT.

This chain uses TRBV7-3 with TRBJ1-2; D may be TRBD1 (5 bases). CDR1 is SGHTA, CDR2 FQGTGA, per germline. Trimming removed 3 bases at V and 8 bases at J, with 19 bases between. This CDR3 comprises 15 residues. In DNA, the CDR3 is TGTGCCAGCAGCTTCTCGACAGAACGAGACGGAGGCTACACCTTC. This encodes CASSFSTERDGGYTF.

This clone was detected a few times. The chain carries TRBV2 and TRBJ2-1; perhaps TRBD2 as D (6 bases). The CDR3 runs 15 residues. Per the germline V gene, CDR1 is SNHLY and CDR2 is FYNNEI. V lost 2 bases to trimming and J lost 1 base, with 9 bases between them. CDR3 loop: CASSEIGGSYNEQFF. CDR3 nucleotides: TGTGCCAGCAGTGAAATCGGGGGTTCCTACAATGAGCAGTTCTTC.